The 27 T cell receptor beta chains presented below share a single source sample, sequenced in a study of blood T cell repertoires in COVID-19. TCRdb's table, derived via immunoSEQ multiplex PCR, lists solely in-frame clones and lacks some. This table has about 200,000 clones, approximately 90% appearing once. Sequencing was done on a sample of peripheral blood. The receptors shown here come from a man aged 50 or older with acute or convalescent COVID-19.

The chain links TRBV5-1 to TRBJ1-1; weak D call: TRBD1 (5 bases). The length of the CDR3 is 13 residues. CDR1 and CDR2 from the germline V gene are SGHRS and YFSETQ. Trimming left V 0 bases short and J 11 bases short, with 14 bases between. The CDR3 DNA reads TGCGCCAGCAGCTTGGACCCAGGGCGGGATGCTTTCTTT. Amino acid sequence: CASSLDPGRDAFF.

This chain connects TRBV18 to TRBJ2-3, with 9 bases that match TRBD2. The CDR3 consists of 15 residues. The germline V gene encodes CDR1 KGHSH and CDR2 LQKENI. Losses at the gene ends were 6 bases for V and 5 bases for J; bases not matched to a gene: 9. The CDR3 spells CASSPGLATGDTQYF. In DNA, the CDR3 is TGTGCCAGCTCGCCAGGACTAGCGACAGGAGATACGCAGTATTTT.

The chain carries TRBV3-1 (or the pseudogene TRBV3-2) and TRBJ1-6; perhaps TRBD1 as D (5 bases). From germline, CDR1 is LGHDT and CDR2 YNNKEL (reference sequence). CDR3 size: 13 residues. The germline V and J ends were trimmed by 1 base and 8 bases, with 6 bases remaining between them. The CDR3 is CASSQAGDSPLHF. Here the CDR3 DNA reads TGTGCCAGCAGCCAAGCGGGGGATTCACCCCTCCACTTT.

The genes are TRBV6-2 or TRBV6-3 and TRBJ1-1, with TRBD1 matching over 11 bases. The CDR3 length is 17 residues. Germline CDR1 MNHEY, CDR2 SVGEGT. Trimming removed 6 bases from V and 2 bases from J; junction bases left unmatched: 11. DNA of the CDR3: TGTGCCAGCAGCCCCCATCGGACAGGGGGCGTTAACACTGAAGCTTTCTTT. Its translation is CASSPHRTGGVNTEAFF.

The chain uses TRBV11-3 and TRBJ2-1; tentatively, D is TRBD1 (6 bases). This CDR3 is 13 amino acids long. V gave up 3 bases and J gave up 8 bases, with 11 bases separating them. From germline, CDR1 is SGHNT and CDR2 YENEEA. Written as DNA, the CDR3 is TGTGCCAGCAGCTTGGGGGCAAGGGATGAGCAGTTCTTC. Translating gives CASSLGARDEQFF.

The chain links TRBV7-2 to TRBJ2-7; D is possibly TRBD2 (6 bases). This CDR3 comprises 15 residues. CDR1 and CDR2 from the germline V gene are SGHTA and FQGNSA. The V end was cut by 6 bases, the J end by 5 bases, with 20 bases between. In nucleotides, the CDR3 is TGTGCCAGCAGAACAACCGGGACTTTAACAAACGAGCAGTACTTC. Translation: CASRTTGTLTNEQYF.

The chain links TRBV2 to TRBJ1-5; 8 bases map to TRBD1. The junction had 9 bases not matched to a gene; V was cut back by 5 bases and J by 0 bases. The CDR3 loop spans 17 amino acids. Germline V gives CDR1 SNHLY, CDR2 FYNNEI. The CDR3 DNA reads as TGTGCCAGCAGTCACGCACTGACAGGGGTTAGCAATCAGCCCCAGCATTTT. Protein sequence: CASSHALTGVSNQPQHF.

J is TRBJ1-2 and V is TRBV10-1; 7 bases are shared with TRBD1. Germline CDR1 and CDR2: WNHNN and SYGVQD (reference sequence). Losses at the gene ends were 3 bases for V and 2 bases for J; bases not matched to a gene: 3. The CDR3 covers 14 residues. The CDR3 protein is CASSDMDRNYGYTF. The CDR3 DNA follows: TGCGCCAGCAGTGATATGGACAGGAACTATGGCTACACCTTC.

The genes are TRBV7-9 and TRBJ1-2; the D gene is possibly TRBD1 (6 bases). V lost 4 bases to trimming and J lost 2 bases, with 14 bases between them. There are 15 residues in the CDR3. The germline V gene has CDR1 SEHNR and CDR2 FQNEAQ (reference sequence). CDR3 DNA: TGTGCCAGCAGCTCCCCACAGGGCCTCAACTATGGCTACACCTTC. This encodes CASSSPQGLNYGYTF.

The sample holds a few counts of this clone. The chain couples TRBV5-8 to TRBJ2-4, with 10 nucleotides matching TRBD1. The CDR3 has 13 residues. Germline assignment: CDR1 SGHTS and CDR2 YDEGEE. V gave up 2 bases and J gave up 9 bases; unmatched junction bases: 2. The CDR3 spells CASSFDRGPIQYF. The CDR3 DNA reads as TGTGCCAGCAGCTTCGACAGGGGGCCCATTCAGTACTTC. The variable domain in full, with the rest retrieved from reference TRBV5-8 and TRBJ2-4, is EAGVTQSPTHLIKTRGQQATLRCSPISGHTSVYWYQQALGLGLQFLLWYDEGEERNRGNFPPRFSGRQFPNYSSELNVNALELEDSALYLCASSFDRGPIQYFGAGTRLSVL.

In this sample, this clone turned up once. The chain combines TRBV18 with TRBJ2-2; the D gene is possibly TRBD1 (5 bases). CDR1 and CDR2 from the germline V gene are KGHSH and LQKENI. With 6 bases removed from V and 1 base from J, the gap between germline ends came to 18 bases. This CDR3 has 17 residues. In nucleotides, the CDR3 is TGTGCCAGCTCGTCCCCAGGGCTCGCAGGGAACACCGGGGAGCTGTTTTTT. It specifies CASSSPGLAGNTGELFF.

V gene TRBV6-1 combines with J gene TRBJ1-2, with a weak D call TRBD1 (5 bases). The V gene's germline CDR1 is MNHNS and CDR2 SASEGT. V was pared by 0 bases and J by 2 bases, with 16 bases between. There are 17 residues in the CDR3. The CDR3: CASSEALLAGRNYGYTF. The CDR3 nucleotides are TGTGCCAGCAGTGAAGCGCTTCTGGCAGGGAGGAACTATGGCTACACCTTC.

The chain joins TRBV23-1 to TRBJ1-2, with D possibly TRBD1 on 5 matching bases. TRBV23-1 is an open reading frame, and its role is uncertain. CDR3 length: 17 amino acids. V shed 0 bases and J shed 2 bases, with 16 bases lying between them. CDR3 loop: CASSQSGGAQRNYGYTF. Written as DNA, the CDR3 is TGCGCCAGCAGTCAATCCGGAGGGGCTCAGCGAAACTATGGCTACACCTTC.

The CDR3 DNA follows: TGTGCCAGTAGTATACCGGGGTTTCTTCTTAACCCTGGAAACACCATATATTTT. It yields the protein CASSIPGFLLNPGNTIYF. The V and J genes are TRBV19 and TRBJ1-3; D uncertain. The CDR3 has 18 amino acids. Trimming removed 2 bases at V and 2 bases at J, with 19 bases between. Germline V lookup: CDR1 LNHDA, CDR2 SQIVND (reference sequence).

The genes are TRBV29-1 and TRBJ2-5, with TRBD1 as a possible D gene (6 bases). This CDR3 is 13 amino acids long. Germline values: CDR1 SQVTM, CDR2 ANQGSEA. V was cut by 7 bases and J by 3 bases, with 15 bases left in between. CDR3 sequence: CSGAGQQKETQYF. The CDR3 DNA reads as TGCAGCGGCGCCGGACAGCAGAAAGAGACCCAGTACTTC.

The rearrangement uses TRBV19 and TRBJ2-1; D may be TRBD1 (6 bases). Per germline, CDR1 LNHDA and CDR2 SQIVND (reference sequence). This CDR3 contains 15 residues. Trimming removed 3 bases at V and 13 bases at J, with 22 bases between. The CDR3 nucleotides are TGTGCCAGTAGTATTCTTCGACCAGGGGTACAAGAACAGTTCTTC. This gives the protein CASSILRPGVQEQFF.

The V and J genes are TRBV28 and TRBJ1-5, with D possibly being TRBD1 (5 bases). Trimming left V 2 bases short and J 0 bases short, with 14 bases between. The CDR3 is 17 amino acids. Germline values: CDR1 MDHEN, CDR2 SYDVKM. The CDR3 reads CASSLVQGDNSNQPQHF. The CDR3, as DNA: TGTGCCAGCAGTTTAGTCCAGGGCGACAATAGCAATCAGCCCCAGCATTTT.

The J gene is TRBJ1-6, the V gene TRBV18; 9 nucleotides agree with TRBD1. Germline V gene sequence: CDR1 KGHSH, CDR2 LQKENI. The CDR3 is 15 residues long. V dropped 6 bases and J dropped 7; count of bases not matched to a gene: 7. The CDR3 coding sequence is TGTGCCAGCTCGTTTGGGACAGGGAAAAATTCACCCCTCCACTTT. Translation gives CASSFGTGKNSPLHF.

The chain uses TRBV11-2 and TRBJ2-1; 13 bases are a match to TRBD2. This CDR3 comprises 17 residues. With 6 bases clipped from V and 7 bases from J, the junction kept 12 bases outside the gene matches. Looked up from germline, CDR1 is SGHAT and CDR2 is FQNNGV. CDR3 residues: CASRHANLLAGGNEQFF. CDR3 DNA sequence: TGTGCCAGCAGACATGCCAATCTACTAGCGGGGGGGAATGAGCAGTTCTTC.

The V gene is TRBV18, the J gene TRBJ2-7; D not certain. Trimming cost V 3 bases and J 0 bases, with 12 bases left between them. The CDR3 length is 15 residues. Germline V gives CDR1 KGHSH, CDR2 LQKENI. The CDR3 loop is CASSPSAVSSYEQYF. Here the CDR3 DNA reads TGTGCCAGCTCACCGTCCGCGGTGAGCTCCTACGAGCAGTACTTC. Full variable domain (rest looked up from reference TRBV18 and TRBJ2-7): NAGVMQNPRHLVRRRGQEARLRCSPMKGHSHVYWYRQLPEEGLKFMVYLQKENIIDESGMPKERFSAEFPKEGPSILRIQQVVRGDSAAYFCASSPSAVSSYEQYFGPGTRLTVT.

DNA for the CDR3: TGTGCCATCTCTGGTGTTCGGGGAAACACCATATATTTT. Its protein is CAISGVRGNTIYF. The chain employs TRBV10-3 and TRBJ1-3; D remains unclear. The V gene lost 8 bases and the J gene lost 4 bases, with 12 bases spanning the gap. This CDR3 comprises 13 residues. CDR1 is ENHRY and CDR2 is SYGVKD in the germline V gene.

The J gene is TRBJ2-2, the V gene TRBV6-5; 8 bases fit TRBD2. The germline gives CDR1 MNHEY, CDR2 SVGAGI. The length of the CDR3 is 15 residues. With 5 bases clipped from V and 5 bases from J, the junction kept 7 bases outside the gene matches. The CDR3 region is CASSMRGALTGELFF. The CDR3 bases are TGTGCCAGCAGTATGCGGGGGGCGTTAACCGGGGAGCTGTTTTTT.

J is TRBJ2-5 and V is TRBV5-8; TRBD2 aligns across 10 bases. Germline values: CDR1 SGHTS, CDR2 YDEGEE. CDR3 length: 15 residues. The ends lost 2 bases at V and 1 base at J; junction bases unmatched: 2. The CDR3 bases are TGTGCCAGCAGCTTTAGCGGGGGGCCCCAAGAGACCCAGTACTTC. Amino acids: CASSFSGGPQETQYF. The complete variable domain, with remaining parts taken from reference TRBV5-8 and TRBJ2-5, reads EAGVTQSPTHLIKTRGQQATLRCSPISGHTSVYWYQQALGLGLQFLLWYDEGEERNRGNFPPRFSGRQFPNYSSELNVNALELEDSALYLCASSFSGGPQETQYFGPGTRLLVL.

V is TRBV7-9 and J is TRBJ2-3; maybe TRBD2 (6 bases). The CDR3 consists of 14 residues. The germline gives CDR1 SEHNR, CDR2 FQNEAQ (reference sequence). V lost 6 bases to trimming and J lost 0 bases, with 10 bases between them. The CDR3: CASSLSGSTDTQYF. CDR3 DNA: TGTGCCAGCAGTCTTAGCGGAAGCACAGATACGCAGTATTTT.

The chain is built from TRBV12-3 or TRBV12-4 and TRBJ2-3; D is unresolved. V was pared by 5 bases and J by 6 bases, with 9 bases between. There are 12 residues in the CDR3. CDR3 nucleotides: TGTGCCAGCAGTCTAACTCCGGATACGCAGTATTTT. Translation gives CASSLTPDTQYF.

V is TRBV6-5 and J is TRBJ1-1; TRBD1 matches 7 bases. With 7 bases clipped from V and 2 bases from J, the junction kept 7 bases outside the gene matches. Germline CDR1 reads MNHEY; CDR2 reads SVGAGI. CDR3 length equals 14 residues. As DNA, the CDR3 is TGTGCCAGCACCACGACAGGGTCCAACACTGAAGCTTTCTTT. Translated: CASTTTGSNTEAFF.

This chain connects TRBV7-9 to TRBJ1-1; 7 bases agree with TRBD1. In germline, CDR1 is SEHNR, CDR2 FQNEAQ (reference sequence). This CDR3 is 13 amino acids long. Unmatched junction bases numbered 3, after V lost 1 base and J lost 7 bases. CDR3 protein: CASSLVGDSEAFF. CDR3 DNA: TGTGCCAGCAGCTTAGTAGGGGACAGTGAAGCTTTCTTT.